This section outlines one T cell receptor (beta chain) sequence together with its context. Antigen: not known. V lost 9 bases and J lost 7; bases outside the gene matches: 3. The CDR3 contains 12 residues. Per germline, CDR1 SGHAT and CDR2 FQDESV (reference sequence). The data are from a study of T cell responses to AZD1222 COVID-19 vaccine. The overall study: It was second doses at about 4 or about 12 weeks that were pooled. Study outcomes and limitations: Spike-specific TCRs gained breadth and depth after people received two AZD1222 doses. Across the whole spike, CD4 TCRs peaked at regions 160-218 and 743-854. Reports say nearly half of spike-specific TCRs go after unmutated variant regions.

The method was immunoSEQ multiplex PCR; TCRdb's version includes in-frame clones alone and lacks a portion of them. The sample carries roughly 120,000 clones, 85% to 95% recorded once. The sample here was peripheral blood, taken on day 0 of AZD1222 vaccination. This sequence was found in an adult in good health. V gene TRBV11-1 combines with J gene TRBJ2-2, with 9 bases matching TRBD2. CDR3 sequence: CASSGRVGELFF. In DNA, the CDR3 is TGTGCCAGTAGCGGGAGAGTCGGGGAGCTGTTTTTT.